This T cell receptor beta chain was obtained from a study of OX40 agonist ivuxolimab in advanced cancers. About this clone: Its antigen is currently unknown.

Assay used: immunoSEQ multiplex PCR; TCRdb lists only in-frame clones, some missing. This table holds about 54,000 clones, approximately 93% found once. Regarding the study as a whole: What antigens the expanded peripheral T cells recognized was never established.

Systemic immunosuppression or a history of autoimmune disease excluded patients. With baseline, cycle 4 day 1, and cycle 7 day 1 as timepoints, blood was sampled. The source of this sequence is an adult with an advanced solid tumor such as melanoma, head and neck, liver or kidney cancer. The material was CD4+ or CD8+ T cells sorted from blood, obtained in a trial of the OX40 agonist ivuxolimab.

The CDR3 DNA follows: TGCGCCAGCAGCTTGGAGGCTAGGGAGGGAGGGACCCAGTACTTC. Translated, it gives CASSLEAREGGTQYF. The chain uses TRBV5-1 and TRBJ2-5, with 7 bases fitting TRBD2. Germline assignment: CDR1 SGHRS and CDR2 YFSETQ. This CDR3 has 15 amino acids. Losses at the gene ends were 0 bases for V and 7 bases for J; bases not matched to a gene: 9. The whole variable domain, remainder taken from reference TRBV5-1 and TRBJ2-5, is KAGVTQTPRYLIKTRGQQVTLSCSPISGHRSVSWYQQTPGQGLQFLFEYFSETQRNKGNFPGRFSGRQFSNSRSEMNVSTLELGDSALYLCASSLEAREGGTQYFGPGTRLLVL.